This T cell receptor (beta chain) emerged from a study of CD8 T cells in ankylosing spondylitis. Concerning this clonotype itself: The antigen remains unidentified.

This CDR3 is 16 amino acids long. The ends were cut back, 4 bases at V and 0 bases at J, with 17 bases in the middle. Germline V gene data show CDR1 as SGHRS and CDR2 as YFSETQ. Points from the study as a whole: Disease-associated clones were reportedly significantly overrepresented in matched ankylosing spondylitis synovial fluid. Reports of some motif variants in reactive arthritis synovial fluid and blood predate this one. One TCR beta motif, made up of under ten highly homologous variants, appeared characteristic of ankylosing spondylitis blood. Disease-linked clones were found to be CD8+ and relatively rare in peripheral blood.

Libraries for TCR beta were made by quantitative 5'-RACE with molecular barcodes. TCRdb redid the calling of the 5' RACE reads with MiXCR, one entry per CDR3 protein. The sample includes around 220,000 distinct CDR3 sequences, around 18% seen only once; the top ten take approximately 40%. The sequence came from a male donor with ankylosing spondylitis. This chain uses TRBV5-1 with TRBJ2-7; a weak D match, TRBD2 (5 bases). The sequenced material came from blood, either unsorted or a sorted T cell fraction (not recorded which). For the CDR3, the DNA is TGCGCCAGCAGCCCGGACGTTTCGGGGTTCTCCTACGAGCAGTACTTC. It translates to CASSPDVSGFSYEQYF.